The clone carrying this T cell receptor (beta chain) was recorded many times. Its antigen is undetermined. Researchers used genomic DNA as the template to profile TCR beta VDJ and CDR3. Using its own MiXCR run on the reads, TCRdb lists one record per CDR3 protein. The profile shows 170,000 or so distinct CDR3 sequences, 63% of them singletons. The V segment lost 0 bases and the J segment 6 bases; nucleotides outside the gene matches: 10. The CDR3 length is 17 residues. Germline assignment: CDR1 SGHRS and CDR2 YFSETQ. By flow cytometry, patients selected for sequencing had shown an expansion of CD8+CD57+ cells. None of the patients had been given any therapy when their blood was sampled. These data belong to a study of CD8+CD57+ T cells in acquired aplastic anemia. Study details: When averaged, DNA from sorted CD4+ and CD8+ cells came to 3.2 ug.

Study-level results: Significance was not reached for CD8+ Simpson's diversity between patients and controls. In common between the patients and the controls were twenty-nine CD8+ CDR3 sequences.

J is TRBJ2-2 and V is TRBV5-1, with 8 bases that match TRBD2. This sequence was found in a human donor with aplastic anemia. Sample: sorted CD4+, CD8+, or CD8+CD57+ T cells (not recorded which) from PBMCs. The CDR3 nucleotides are TGCGCCAGCAGCTTGGGAGGCGGGACTAGGAGTTCCGGGGAGCTGTTTTTT. This sequence encodes CASSLGGGTRSSGELFF.